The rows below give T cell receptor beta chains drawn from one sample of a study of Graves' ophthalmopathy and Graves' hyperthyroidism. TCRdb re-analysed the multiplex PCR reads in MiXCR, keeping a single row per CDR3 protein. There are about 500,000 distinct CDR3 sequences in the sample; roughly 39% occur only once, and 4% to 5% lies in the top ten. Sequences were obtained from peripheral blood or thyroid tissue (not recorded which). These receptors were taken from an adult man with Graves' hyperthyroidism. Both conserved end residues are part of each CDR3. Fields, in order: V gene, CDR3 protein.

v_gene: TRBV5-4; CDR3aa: CASSLRGEGEQFF
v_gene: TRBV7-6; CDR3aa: CASSYGQGKTQYF
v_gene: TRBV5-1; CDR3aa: CASSLARSMNTEAFF
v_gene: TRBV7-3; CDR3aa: CASSQSGGRNTGELFF
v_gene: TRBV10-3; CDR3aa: CATRAGANTGELFF
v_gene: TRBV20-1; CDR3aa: CSARDLGGAGPPLHF
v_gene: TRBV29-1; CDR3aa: CSLDLVEAFF
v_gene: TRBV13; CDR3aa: CASSLGTPNEKLFF
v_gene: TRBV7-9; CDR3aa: CASSRTGGSKTQYF
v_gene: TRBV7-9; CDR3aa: CASRKDASLEAFF
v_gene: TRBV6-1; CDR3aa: CASIDNEQYF
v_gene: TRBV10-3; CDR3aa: CAIRGGAGELFF
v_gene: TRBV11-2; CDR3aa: CASSPTWDRSYEQYF
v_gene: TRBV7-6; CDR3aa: CASSLERGEGSSYEQYF
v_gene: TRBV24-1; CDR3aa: CATSDFWGLQHF
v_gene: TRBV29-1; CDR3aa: CSASASGLGETQYF
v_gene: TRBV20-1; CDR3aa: CSGQSVQETQYF
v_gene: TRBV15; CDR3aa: CATSRARSVSSGANVLTF
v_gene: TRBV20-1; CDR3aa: CSATTGWGNTEAFF
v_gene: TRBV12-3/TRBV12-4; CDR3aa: CASSAGQPCEQCF
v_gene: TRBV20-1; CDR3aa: CSARPQFSGANVLTF
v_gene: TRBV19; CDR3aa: CASWGGPLTGELFF
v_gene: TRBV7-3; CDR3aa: CASSLGAGLTDTQYF
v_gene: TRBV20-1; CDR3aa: CSARDWGAGGHEQYF
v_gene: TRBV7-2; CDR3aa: CASSYQLTGGYGYTF
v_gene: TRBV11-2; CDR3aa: CASSPGLATNTGELFF
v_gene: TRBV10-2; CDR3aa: CASSSGTSVTGELFF
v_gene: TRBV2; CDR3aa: CASSQVQGEKLFF
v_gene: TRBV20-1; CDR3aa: CSATGTSGGFTGELFF
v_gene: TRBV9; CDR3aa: CASRGTSAGRSGELFF
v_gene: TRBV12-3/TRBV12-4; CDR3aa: CASSLATGGLQPQHF
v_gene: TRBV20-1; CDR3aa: CSALGLGEKLFF
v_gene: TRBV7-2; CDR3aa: CASSFTDRSTDTQYF
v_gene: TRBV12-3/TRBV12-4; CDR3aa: CASRYPGRLLYGYTF
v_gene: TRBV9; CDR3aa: CAGSVATGSIGNTEAFF
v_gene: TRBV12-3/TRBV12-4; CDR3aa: CASSFPPTGRGSDTQYF
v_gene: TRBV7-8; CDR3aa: CASSLARNYEQYF
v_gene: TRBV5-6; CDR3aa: CASSLGEEETQYF
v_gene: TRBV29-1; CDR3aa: CSFNGGGTEAFF
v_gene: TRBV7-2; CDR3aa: CASSFPSGRAETQYF
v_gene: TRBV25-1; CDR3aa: CASAQAISGNTIYF
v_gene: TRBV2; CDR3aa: CASSARGAGSAQHF
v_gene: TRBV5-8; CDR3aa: CASSYRWTGANTGELFF
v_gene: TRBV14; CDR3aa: CASSRGQGATNEKLFF
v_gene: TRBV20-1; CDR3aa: CSATRLAGDAYNEQFF
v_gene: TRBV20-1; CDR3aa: CSASLVADTQYF
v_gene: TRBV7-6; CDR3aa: CASSGLGPEAFF
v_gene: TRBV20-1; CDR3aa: CSAIRLAGANVLTF
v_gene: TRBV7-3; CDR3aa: CASSSSGTGGIDEQYF
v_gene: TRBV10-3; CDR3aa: CASSRQGEETQYF
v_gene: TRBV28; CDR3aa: CASSSSGQGGYGYTF